Shown below are 18 T cell receptor beta chains from a single sample sequenced in a study of identical twins. TCRdb independently ran MiXCR on the 5' RACE reads; one entry per CDR3 protein. The sample carries more than 400,000 distinct CDR3 sequences, roughly 15% recorded once. Another study also made use of these data, one on yellow fever vaccine responses in identical twins.

The sample was CD4+ T cells sorted from blood. The receptors derive from a woman between 18 and 29 years old in good health.

The chain is built from TRBV29-1 and TRBJ2-2; the D gene could be TRBD1 or TRBD2 (5 bases each). Germline loops: CDR1 SQVTM, CDR2 ANQGSEA. Trimming took off 3 bases at V and 10 bases at J, with 12 bases between the two ends. The CDR3 length is 12 residues. CDR3 sequence reads: CSVDRDPQELFF. CDR3 nucleotide sequence: TGCAGCGTTGACCGGGACCCACAGGAGCTGTTTTTT.

The rearrangement links TRBV2 to TRBJ1-3, with D hard to call. V lost 6 bases and J lost 2, with 8 bases in between. Looked up from germline, CDR1 is SNHLY and CDR2 is FYNNEI. The CDR3 extends over 13 amino acids. The CDR3 DNA follows: TGTGCCAGCAGCGAGAGCCCTGGAAACACCATATATTTT. Amino acids: CASSESPGNTIYF.

This clonotype showed up just a few times. This chain connects TRBV6-5 to TRBJ2-7; D unresolved. The CDR3 sequence is 11 residues long. V was pared by 10 bases and J by 5 bases, with 12 bases between. Germline V gene data show CDR1 as MNHEY and CDR2 as SVGAGI. Written as DNA, the CDR3 is TGTGCCACCAGAGCCCACGACGAGCAGTACGTC. Amino acids: CATRAHDEQYV.

V usage is TRBV11-2 and J usage is TRBJ1-5, with 8 bases lining up with TRBD1. Germline-derived CDR1 and CDR2 are SGHAT and FQNNGV. The CDR3 has 15 residues. V was clipped by 1 base and J by 5 bases; unmatched bases: 4. CDR3 sequence reads: CASSLVGRGHQPQHF. The CDR3 DNA sequence: TGTGCCAGCAGCTTAGTGGGCAGGGGGCATCAGCCCCAGCATTTT. Combining the CDR3 with reference TRBV11-2 and TRBJ1-5 gives the whole variable domain EAGVAQSPRYKIIEKRQSVAFWCNPISGHATLYWYQQILGQGPKLLIQFQNNGVVDDSQLPKDRFSAERLKGVDSTLKIQPAKLEDSAVYLCASSLVGRGHQPQHFGDGTRLSIL.

This clonotype was seen only a few times. V usage is TRBV10-3 and J usage is TRBJ2-7; the D gene is possibly TRBD1 (5 bases). The ends were cut back, 8 bases at V and 6 bases at J, with 11 bases in the middle. The CDR3 loop spans 11 amino acids. Germline V gives CDR1 ENHRY, CDR2 SYGVKD. The CDR3 here is CAIGQGGEQYF. For the CDR3, the DNA is TGTGCCATCGGTCAGGGTGGCGAGCAGTACTTC.

This clonotype has only a few counts. In DNA, the CDR3 is TGTGCCAGCAGCACCGGGCAGGGGAAAGAGACCCAGTACTTC. Translating it yields CASSTGQGKETQYF. This chain joins TRBV7-9 and TRBJ2-5, with a weak D call TRBD1 (6 bases). The V gene lost 5 bases and the J gene lost 3 bases, with 13 bases spanning the gap. The CDR3 has 14 residues. Germline assignment: CDR1 SEHNR and CDR2 FQNEAQ (reference sequence).

This clonotype was observed a handful of times. The chain joins TRBV3-1 to TRBJ1-1; D is perhaps TRBD1 (5 bases). CDR1 and CDR2 from the germline V gene are LGHDT and YNNKEL (reference sequence). This CDR3 has 11 residues. V lost 3 bases, J lost 11 bases, and 10 bases lay in between. CDR3 in amino acids: CASSHAREAFF. The CDR3 DNA is TGTGCCAGCAGCCACGCCAGGGAGGCTTTCTTT.

Written as DNA, the CDR3 is TGTGCCAGTAGTGCAAGAGCGGGAGTTTGGTTCAATGAGCAGTTCTTC. It codes for CASSARAGVWFNEQFF. V is TRBV19 and J is TRBJ2-1; TRBD2 matches 8 bases. Germline assignment: CDR1 LNHDA and CDR2 SQIVND (reference sequence). J was trimmed by 6 bases and V by 5 bases; bases with no gene match: 12. The CDR3 totals 16 residues.

This clonotype was counted at least ten times. V is TRBV29-1 and J is TRBJ1-1, with TRBD1 matching over 7 bases. CDR1 and CDR2 (germline): SQVTM, ANQGSEA. The CDR3 is made up of 13 amino acids. The junction had 10 bases not matched to a gene; V was cut back by 6 bases and J by 6 bases. The CDR3 nucleotides read TGCAGCGTGACGACTCCCCAGGGGGCTGAAGCTTTCTTT. Amino acids: CSVTTPQGAEAFF.

V and J are TRBV29-1 and TRBJ1-1; no firm D call. This CDR3 is built from 13 residues. The V gene's germline CDR1 is SQVTM and CDR2 ANQGSEA. V was trimmed by 5 bases and J by 1 base, leaving 11 bases between them. The CDR3 nucleotides are TGCAGCGTTATTTCTAGGCAGAACACTGAAGCTTTCTTT. Translating gives CSVISRQNTEAFF.

This clonotype was observed at least ten times. The chain carries TRBV5-1 and TRBJ2-1; unclear D gene. From germline, CDR1 is SGHRS and CDR2 YFSETQ. Trimming cost V 4 bases and J 4 bases, with 18 bases left between them. The CDR3 loop spans 16 amino acids. CDR3 nucleotide sequence: TGCGCCAGCAGCCTGGGTTTAGCCGTACAATACAATGAGCAGTTCTTC. It codes for CASSLGLAVQYNEQFF.

Ten or more counts support this clonotype. The chain carries TRBV28 and TRBJ2-7; D may match TRBD1 or TRBD2 (5 bases each). Germline CDR1 and CDR2: MDHEN and SYDVKM. The V and J ends lost 7 bases and 3 bases respectively, with 19 bases between them. This CDR3 has 15 residues. The CDR3 nucleotides are TGTGCCAGCACCCACACCGGGACCCCAATCTACGAGCAGTACTTC. This gives the protein CASTHTGTPIYEQYF.

This clonotype was seen many times. This chain links TRBV5-1 with TRBJ1-2; 8 nucleotides match TRBD1. Germline CDR1 SGHRS, CDR2 YFSETQ. V lost 4 bases to trimming and J lost 0 bases; unmatched junction nucleotides: 5. This CDR3 is 15 amino acids long. CDR3 sequence: CASSPGTGTNYGYTF. The CDR3 region has the DNA TGCGCCAGCAGCCCGGGGACAGGAACTAACTATGGCTACACCTTC.

This clonotype was seen only a few times. The J gene is TRBJ1-6, the V gene TRBV27; D gene uncertain. V was trimmed by 3 bases and J by 10 bases, leaving 13 bases between them. Germline-derived CDR1 and CDR2 are MNHEY and SMNVEV (reference sequence). The CDR3 length is 14 residues. Written as DNA, the CDR3 is TGTGCCAGCAGTTTGAGGTGGGAAGGATCACCCCTCCACTTT. Translating gives CASSLRWEGSPLHF.

The chain has TRBV3-1 and TRBJ2-7; tentatively, D is TRBD1 (5 bases). This CDR3 is 14 amino acids long. The germline V gene has CDR1 LGHDT and CDR2 YNNKEL (reference sequence). Trimming shortened V by 2 bases and J by 0 bases, and 8 bases separated the two germline ends. CDR3: CASSQQGASYEQYF. As DNA, the CDR3 is TGTGCCAGCAGCCAACAGGGTGCCTCCTACGAGCAGTACTTC.

V is TRBV5-5 and J is TRBJ1-6; D might be TRBD1 (5 bases). V lost 4 bases and J 8 bases, leaving 10 bases between the germline ends. Germline V gene lookup returns CDR1 SGHKS and CDR2 YYEKEE (reference sequence). The CDR3 covers 13 residues. The CDR3 loop is CASSHDRDSPLHF. CDR3 DNA: TGTGCCAGCAGCCATGACAGAGATTCACCCCTCCACTTT.

This clonotype was observed a few times. This chain links TRBV20-1 with TRBJ2-2, with TRBD1 identical over 7 bases. CDR3 length equals 16 residues. V shed 2 bases, J shed 2 bases, and the junction held 8 bases outside the gene matches. Germline V gene sequence: CDR1 DFQATT, CDR2 SNEGSKA (reference sequence). CDR3 region: CSARPQGTANTGELFF. Written as DNA, the CDR3 is TGCAGTGCTAGACCCCAGGGGACAGCCAACACCGGGGAGCTGTTTTTT.

This chain links TRBV2 with TRBJ2-5, with D maybe TRBD1 (6 bases). V lost 5 bases and J 4 bases, leaving 17 bases between the germline ends. The germline V gene has CDR1 SNHLY and CDR2 FYNNEI. This CDR3 comprises 15 residues. The CDR3 sequence is CASSFGQLSSETQYF. As DNA, the CDR3 is TGTGCCAGCAGTTTCGGACAGCTTTCATCAGAGACCCAGTACTTC.